This T cell receptor beta chain was sequenced for a study of blood T cells in healthy people across ages. In the study overall: About one barcoded TCR beta cDNA was captured per two T cells. Study-level results: Whereas aged donors had fewer naive CD4+ cells, long-lived donors had more of them and higher diversity.

V lost 2 bases and J 6 bases, leaving 17 bases between the germline ends. The CDR3 loop spans 16 amino acids. Germline assignment: CDR1 DFQATT and CDR2 SNEGSKA (reference sequence). Turning to this clonotype: The antigen is unknown.

It was with a sample-barcoded 5' primer and a J-beta primer mix that a second PCR of roughly 7 to 12 cycles was run. Each of the samples gave a minimum of 3 million paired-end reads that contained CDR3. TCRdb analysed the 5' RACE reads with MiXCR anew, one entry per CDR3 protein. This sample has about 1.1 million distinct CDR3 sequences, with 35% to 40% found just once. Each donor was a healthy Caucasian individual from Russia, aged about 6 to 95. The sequenced sample consisted of blood. This receptor was taken from a man aged 18 to 35 in good health. The V gene is TRBV20-1, the J gene TRBJ1-6, with D unclear. The CDR3 DNA reads TGCAGTGCTAGATCCTCAGGTGGAGGGCCTAATTCACCCCTCCACTTT. This translates into CSARSSGGGPNSPLHF.